This TCR beta chain stems from a study of blood T cell dynamics during melanoma immunotherapy. About the study: Standard first-line treatment here was pembrolizumab or nivolumab plus ipilimumab in metastatic melanoma.

The time point denotes: week 3, after first cycle of checkpoint inhibitor. Response was assessed by RECIST 1.1 at 12 weeks, except a couple of rapid progressors. Notes on the study in general: Whether repertoire-driving clones were melanoma-specific could not be determined.

Repertoires were generated with immunoSEQ multiplex PCR, while TCRdb's copy carries only in-frame clones and drops some. The sample gives about 7,600 clones, 70% to 90% of which show up once; about 5.2% is in the top ten. This clone has only one observation. Its antigen is still unknown. Sequenced here: blood, sampled from a patient treated with checkpoint blockade. The source is a human donor with melanoma.

This CDR3 reads CASSPKWRYSSYNSPLHF. The CDR3 DNA reads TGTGCCAGCAGTCCGAAGTGGCGATACAGCTCCTATAATTCACCCCTCCACTTT. This chain uses TRBV27 with TRBJ1-6; the D is unclear. The ends were cut back, 5 bases at V and 0 bases at J, with 17 bases in the middle. This CDR3 region has 18 residues. From germline, CDR1 is MNHEY and CDR2 SMNVEV (reference sequence).